This entry lists 20 T cell receptor beta chains sequenced from one sample in a study of blood T cell repertoires in COVID-19. The assay was immunoSEQ multiplex PCR, and TCRdb's table has in-frame clones only and misses some. The table includes 210,000 or so clones, almost 90% detected once. Sequencing input: peripheral blood. These receptors all come from a man aged 18 to 30 with active or convalescent COVID-19.

The chain employs TRBV18 and TRBJ2-7, with 7 bases matching TRBD2. The CDR3 has 14 amino acids. With 3 bases clipped from V and 6 bases from J, the junction kept 8 bases outside the gene matches. The germline V gene has CDR1 KGHSH and CDR2 LQKENI. CDR3 coding DNA: TGTGCCAGCTCACCCCCTAGCGGCGGAGGCGAGCAGTACTTC. It encodes CASSPPSGGGEQYF.

The CDR3 spells CASSLELGSIGRYPFF. In DNA form, the CDR3 reads TGCGCCAGCAGCTTGGAGCTGGGGAGTATCGGGAGGTATCCTTTCTTT. The chain has TRBV5-1 and TRBJ1-1; D is unclear. Trimming removed 0 bases from V and 12 bases from J, with 24 bases in between. This CDR3 comprises 16 residues. CDR1 is SGHRS and CDR2 is YFSETQ in the germline V gene.

The chain couples TRBV6-1 to TRBJ2-5; 8 nucleotides agree with TRBD1. This CDR3 has 18 amino acids. CDR1 and CDR2 from the germline V gene are MNHNS and SASEGT. With 6 bases clipped from V and 4 bases from J, the junction kept 19 bases outside the gene matches. The CDR3 loop is CASRERDLGRGRLETQYF. The CDR3, as DNA: TGTGCCAGCAGAGAACGGGATTTGGGCAGGGGGCGTTTAGAGACCCAGTACTTC.

The rearrangement uses TRBV7-9 and TRBJ2-6; a weak D match, TRBD1 (5 bases). The CDR3 covers 15 residues. Per germline, CDR1 SEHNR and CDR2 FQNEAQ (reference sequence). Trimming pared 2 bases from V and 4 bases from J, leaving 9 bases between. The CDR3 nucleotides read TGTGCCAGCAGCTTAAGGGGCTCGGGGGCCAACGTCCTGACTTTC. This encodes CASSLRGSGANVLTF.

This chain joins TRBV30 and TRBJ2-3, with 12 bases identical to TRBD2. V shed 0 bases and J 8 bases; nucleotides not matched to a gene: 9. The CDR3 extends over 16 amino acids. The V gene's germline CDR1 is GTSNPN and CDR2 SVGIG (reference sequence). The CDR3 protein is CAWSVTGTSGSGTQYF. In DNA form, the CDR3 reads TGTGCCTGGAGTGTGACCGGGACTAGCGGGTCGGGTACGCAGTATTTT.

The rearrangement uses TRBV7-9 and TRBJ2-1; 10 bases are a match to TRBD2. Trimming at V came to 4 bases and at J to 7 bases, leaving 16 bases not matched to a gene. The length of the CDR3 is 18 residues. Germline V gene data show CDR1 as SEHNR and CDR2 as FQNEAQ (reference sequence). CDR3 residues: CASSSWFSLAGERNEQFF. DNA of the CDR3: TGTGCCAGCAGCTCCTGGTTTTCGCTAGCGGGAGAAAGAAATGAGCAGTTCTTC.

V gene TRBV11-2 combines with J gene TRBJ2-7; 9 positions match TRBD2. The CDR3 has 15 amino acids. The trim removed 1 base at V and 6 bases at J, leaving 7 bases unmatched. Germline-derived CDR1 and CDR2 are SGHAT and FQNNGV. CDR3 nucleotide sequence: TGTGCCAGCAGCTTAGTAATAGCGGGAGATGGCGAGCAGTACTTC. This codes for CASSLVIAGDGEQYF.

The rearrangement uses TRBV7-9 and TRBJ1-1; 7 bases match TRBD1. The CDR3 consists of 16 residues. Germline V gene sequence: CDR1 SEHNR, CDR2 FQNEAQ (reference sequence). The ends lost 6 bases at V and 1 base at J; junction bases unmatched: 11. In nucleotides, the CDR3 is TGTGCCAGCAGGCAGAGCCAGGGGGTACGGAACACTGAAGCTTTCTTT. Its translation is CASRQSQGVRNTEAFF. Filled out from reference TRBV7-9 and TRBJ1-1, the complete variable domain reads DTGVSQNPRHKITKRGQNVTFRCDPISEHNRLYWYRQTLGQGPEFLTYFQNEAQLEKSRLLSDRFSAERPKGSFSTLEIQRTEQGDSAMYLCASRQSQGVRNTEAFFGQGTRLTVV.

The J gene is TRBJ2-7, the V gene TRBV30; 7 bases fit TRBD1. Germline CDR1 is GTSNPN and CDR2 is SVGIG (reference sequence). This CDR3 has 15 residues. V trimming: 0 bases; J trimming: 4 bases; junction bases outside the gene matches: 9. This CDR3 is CAWSVGQPSGYEQYF. Here the CDR3 DNA reads TGTGCCTGGAGTGTGGGACAGCCCTCGGGTTACGAGCAGTACTTC.

This chain links TRBV9 with TRBJ2-7, with 7 bases lining up with TRBD2. V lost 0 bases, J lost 5 bases, and 5 bases stayed unmatched. In germline, CDR1 is SGDLS, CDR2 YYNGEE. This CDR3 region has 14 residues. The CDR3 bases are TGTGCCAGCAGCGTAGACGGGAGGAACGACGAGCAGTACTTC. Amino acids: CASSVDGRNDEQYF. Supplemented by reference TRBV9 and TRBJ2-7, the full variable domain reads DSGVTQTPKHLITATGQRVTLRCSPRSGDLSVYWYQQSLDQGLQFLIQYYNGEERAKGNILERFSAQQFPDLHSELNLSSLELGDSALYFCASSVDGRNDEQYFGPGTRLTVT.

The rearrangement joins TRBV29-1 to TRBJ2-3, with TRBD2 matching over 10 bases. This CDR3 has 16 residues. Looked up from germline, CDR1 is SQVTM and CDR2 is ANQGSEA. With V trimmed by 4 bases and J by 1 base, 8 bases remained unmatched. The CDR3 DNA reads as TGCAGCGTTGTACGGTTAAGCGGGGGGGGCACAGATACGCAGTATTTT. Translated: CSVVRLSGGGTDTQYF.

The chain couples TRBV9 to TRBJ2-1; 12 bases line up with TRBD2. The CDR3 has 17 residues. After removal of 4 bases from V and 5 bases from J, the junction contained 10 bases not matched to a gene. Per the germline V gene, CDR1 is SGDLS and CDR2 is YYNGEE. The CDR3, as DNA: TGTGCCAGCAGCTCCACTAGCGGGAGGCCGAGGGACAATGAGCAGTTCTTC. This codes for CASSSTSGRPRDNEQFF.

The chain uses TRBV9 and TRBJ2-7, with 13 bases that match TRBD2. This CDR3 comprises 15 residues. The germline gives CDR1 SGDLS, CDR2 YYNGEE. Losses at the gene ends were 3 bases for V and 7 bases for J; bases not matched to a gene: 7. The CDR3 here is CASSGRTSGRGEQYF. Here the CDR3 DNA reads TGTGCCAGCAGCGGCAGGACTAGCGGGAGAGGGGAGCAGTACTTC.

This clone has more than one count but fewer than ten. The gene calls are TRBV7-9 and TRBJ1-5; perhaps TRBD1 as D (5 bases). Trimming pared 1 base from V and 4 bases from J, leaving 14 bases between. CDR3 length: 16 amino acids. CDR1 is SEHNR and CDR2 is FQNEAQ in the germline V gene (reference sequence). CDR3 sequence (DNA): TGTGCCAGCAGCTTAGATGGATCCCGGGGGAATCAGCCCCAGCATTTT. This sequence encodes CASSLDGSRGNQPQHF. Complete variable domain (other parts from reference TRBV7-9 and TRBJ1-5): DTGVSQNPRHKITKRGQNVTFRCDPISEHNRLYWYRQTLGQGPEFLTYFQNEAQLEKSRLLSDRFSAERPKGSFSTLEIQRTEQGDSAMYLCASSLDGSRGNQPQHFGDGTRLSIL.

The J gene is TRBJ1-4, the V gene TRBV25-1; D unresolved. The ends were cut back, 5 bases at V and 7 bases at J, with 14 bases in the middle. This CDR3 has 14 amino acids. Germline V CDR1 and CDR2: MGHDK, SYGVNS. Written as DNA, the CDR3 is TGTGCCAGCAGTTGGAGTCTCGCGGGTGAAAAACTGTTTTTT. It specifies CASSWSLAGEKLFF.

This chain connects TRBV5-1 to TRBJ2-5, with 7 bases lining up with TRBD2. J was trimmed by 5 bases and V by 4 bases; bases with no gene match: 5. This CDR3 has 13 amino acids. Germline loops: CDR1 SGHRS, CDR2 YFSETQ. CDR3 nucleotides: TGCGCCAGCAGCCCAACTAGCGCCGAGACCCAGTACTTC. Translating gives CASSPTSAETQYF.

V gene TRBV12-5 combines with J gene TRBJ2-3; D not resolved. Trimming removed 0 bases at V and 8 bases at J, with 15 bases between. This CDR3 has 15 residues. Germline V gene sequence: CDR1 LGHNT, CDR2 FRNRAP. This chain's CDR3 is CASGLVVSLFSTQYF. The CDR3 DNA reads TGTGCTAGTGGTTTGGTTGTATCCCTCTTTAGTACGCAGTATTTT.

The rearrangement uses TRBV28 and TRBJ1-1, with TRBD1 identical over 7 bases. The CDR3 has 12 residues. The germline V gene encodes CDR1 MDHEN and CDR2 SYDVKM. The V gene end was trimmed by 8 bases and the J gene end by 11 bases; junction bases not matched to a gene: 11. CDR3 protein: CASGGGRLTAFF. The CDR3 DNA is TGTGCCAGCGGAGGGGGCCGGCTAACGGCTTTCTTT.

The V gene is TRBV6-1, the J gene TRBJ2-3, with TRBD2 as a possible D gene (6 bases). With 1 base removed from V and 11 bases from J, the gap between germline ends came to 13 bases. Germline V gives CDR1 MNHNS, CDR2 SASEGT. The CDR3 runs 13 residues. The CDR3 loop reads CASSEVKGLQQYF. The CDR3 region has the DNA TGTGCCAGCAGTGAAGTGAAGGGACTCCAGCAGTATTTT.

V usage is TRBV7-9 and J usage is TRBJ2-4; 7 bases line up with TRBD1. Losses at the gene ends were 5 bases for V and 8 bases for J; bases not matched to a gene: 6. Germline V gene sequence: CDR1 SEHNR, CDR2 FQNEAQ (reference sequence). The CDR3 runs to 13 residues. The CDR3 here is CASSPQGLDIQYF. For the CDR3, the DNA is TGTGCCAGCAGCCCACAGGGGTTGGACATTCAGTACTTC.